Following are 30 T cell receptor beta chains from one sample sequenced in a study of T cells in Graves' hyperthyroidism and ophthalmopathy (dated by TCRdb to about 2019). To prepare the library, multiplex PCR was applied. Sequencing was performed on an Illumina HiSeq 2000. The TCR beta CDR3 regions were amplified from RNA transcripts. The first round of RT-PCR for the TCR CDR3 was performed with the HTBI primer set and the Qiagen OneStep RT-PCR kit. Through fastp at Q25 and MiXCR, TCRdb rebuilt clones from the public reads, retaining in-frame beta chains. Each CDR3 protein gets just one entry, which takes the most common genes and DNA from the rows behind it. The table for this sample lists about 770,000 distinct CDR3 sequences; 18% of them were counted only once. 16% of the sample goes to the ten largest clones. The sequencing input was blood. These receptors originate from a woman aged 45-59 years with Graves' hyperthyroidism that later progressed to Graves' ophthalmopathy.

The rearrangement links TRBV12-3 or TRBV12-4 to TRBJ2-2; 11 bases line up with TRBD2. CDR3 length equals 16 residues. V gave up 8 bases and J gave up 0 bases; unmatched junction bases: 5. The CDR3 DNA reads as TGTGCCAGCTCCCGGACTAGCGGGCCGAACACCGGGGAGCTGTTTTTT. As protein: CASSRTSGPNTGELFF.

The chain has TRBV12-3 or TRBV12-4 and TRBJ1-4; D is unclear. There are 13 residues in the CDR3. V lost 7 bases and J lost 8, with 14 bases in between. Here the CDR3 DNA reads TGTGCCAGCACCCACATTTTACGGGAAAAACTGTTTTTT. Translating it yields CASTHILREKLFF.

This clonotype has more than one count but fewer than ten. The chain carries TRBV6-2 or TRBV6-3 and TRBJ2-7; 9 positions match TRBD1. There are 14 residues in the CDR3. Germline lookup yields CDR1 MNHEY and CDR2 SVGEGT. J gave up 3 bases and V 7 bases, and 7 bases lay outside the gene matches. The DNA for the CDR3 is TGTGCCAGCACGGGGACAGGGCATCACTACGAGCAGTACTTC. Its translation is CASTGTGHHYEQYF.

This clonotype was seen many times. The chain uses TRBV5-1 and TRBJ2-7; TRBD1 is a possible D gene (5 bases). Trimming stripped 1 base from V and 2 bases from J, with 13 bases between. There are 15 residues in the CDR3. Germline V lookup: CDR1 SGHRS, CDR2 YFSETQ. CDR3 residues: CASSLPQGPTYEQYF. The DNA of the CDR3 is TGCGCCAGCAGCTTGCCCCAGGGCCCCACCTACGAGCAGTACTTC.

This clonotype was found many times. The rearrangement joins TRBV11-2 to TRBJ1-2, with D maybe TRBD1 (5 bases). The V gene's germline CDR1 is SGHAT and CDR2 FQNNGV. The CDR3 has 14 amino acids. The ends were cut back, 1 base at V and 3 bases at J, with 9 bases in the middle. Written as DNA, the CDR3 is TGTGCCAGCAGCTTAGTAGGGGCTGACTATGGCTACACCTTC. Residues: CASSLVGADYGYTF.

V and J are TRBV12-5 and TRBJ1-5; no definite D call. CDR1 LGHNT and CDR2 FRNRAP come from the germline V gene. The CDR3 is made up of 14 amino acids. Trimming left V 9 bases short and J 0 bases short, with 12 bases between. CDR3 residues: CASRLANSNQPQHF. CDR3 nucleotides: TGTGCTAGCCGCCTCGCGAATAGCAATCAGCCCCAGCATTTT. Drawing the rest from reference TRBV12-5 and TRBJ1-5, the complete variable domain is DARVTQTPRHKVTEMGQEVTMRCQPILGHNTVFWYRQTMMQGLELLAYFRNRAPLDDSGMPKDRFSAEMPDATLATLKIQPSEPRDSAVYFCASRLANSNQPQHFGDGTRLSIL.

The V gene is TRBV4-1, the J gene TRBJ1-3; 7 bases are shared with TRBD1. The CDR3 runs to 14 residues. Trimming took 4 bases from V and 6 from J; bases not matched to a gene: 6. The V gene's germline CDR1 is MGHRA and CDR2 YSYEKL. The CDR3 spells CASSRTGVENTIYF. CDR3 sequence (DNA): TGCGCCAGCAGCCGAACAGGGGTGGAAAACACCATATATTTT.

The genes are TRBV6-1 and TRBJ2-3; tentative D call: TRBD1 (5 bases). Germline lookup yields CDR1 MNHNS and CDR2 SASEGT. This CDR3 spans 14 amino acids. Trimming shortened V by 10 bases and J by 6 bases, and 20 bases separated the two germline ends. Here the CDR3 DNA reads TGTGCCACCTCGTCGTTCAAGGGGCCGGATACGCAGTATTTT. Residues: CATSSFKGPDTQYF.

This clonotype occurred many times. The chain has TRBV3-1 and TRBJ1-2; D remains ambiguous. The CDR3 is 15 amino acids. The germline V gene has CDR1 LGHDT and CDR2 YNNKEL (reference sequence). V lost 1 base to trimming and J lost 3 bases, with 12 bases between them. CDR3 sequence: CASSQAAQKHYGYTF. In DNA, the CDR3 is TGTGCCAGCAGCCAAGCCGCCCAGAAACACTATGGCTACACCTTC. Complete variable domain (other parts from reference TRBV3-1 and TRBJ1-2): DTAVSQTPKYLVTQMGNDKSIKCEQNLGHDTMYWYKQDSKKFLKIMFSYNNKELIINETVPNRFSPKSPDKAHLNLHINSLELGDSAVYFCASSQAAQKHYGYTFGSGTRLTVV.

The sample holds many counts of this clonotype. J is TRBJ2-1 and V is TRBV7-6; 7 positions match TRBD1. The CDR3 totals 17 residues. Germline CDR1 SGHVS, CDR2 FNYEAQ. Trimming cost V 5 bases and J 0 bases; bases outside gene matches: 10. CDR3 sequence (DNA): TGTGCCAGCAGCGCACGACCAGGGGGACGCTCCTACAATGAGCAGTTCTTC. It yields the protein CASSARPGGRSYNEQFF. Full variable domain (outside the CDR3, taken from reference TRBV7-6 and TRBJ2-1): GAGVSQSPRYKVTKRGQDVALRCDPISGHVSLYWYRQALGQGPEFLTYFNYEAQQDKSGLPNDRFSAERPEGSISTLTIQRTEQRDSAMYRCASSARPGGRSYNEQFFGPGTRLTVL.

This clonotype was counted between two and nine times. The rearrangement joins TRBV28 to TRBJ2-6; D is undetermined. The germline V gene encodes CDR1 MDHEN and CDR2 SYDVKM. Trimming pared 2 bases from V and 0 bases from J, leaving 5 bases between. The CDR3 is 15 amino acids. As DNA, the CDR3 is TGTGCCAGCAGTTTAGTGTCCTCTGGGGCCAACGTCCTGACTTTC. Its protein is CASSLVSSGANVLTF.

This clonotype occurred many times. The gene calls are TRBV20-1 and TRBJ2-3; 7 nucleotides align to TRBD1. This CDR3 region has 14 residues. J gave up 2 bases and V 6 bases, and 8 bases lay outside the gene matches. Germline lookup yields CDR1 DFQATT and CDR2 SNEGSKA (reference sequence). CDR3 bases: TGCAGTGCCACGACAGGGTGGGACACAGATACGCAGTATTTT. This encodes CSATTGWDTDTQYF.

J is TRBJ1-5 and V is TRBV24-1; possible D gene TRBD1, 5 bases. The CDR3 is made up of 15 amino acids. Deletions cut 3 bases from V and 0 bases from J, with 8 bases between. The germline V gene encodes CDR1 KGHDR and CDR2 SFDVKD. DNA for the CDR3: TGTGCCACCAGTGATGGGGCTGATAGCAATCAGCCCCAGCATTTT. It specifies CATSDGADSNQPQHF.

The chain has TRBV20-1 and TRBJ1-5; D is undetermined. V was trimmed by 1 base and J by 6 bases, leaving 7 bases between them. The CDR3 is 12 amino acids. Germline V gene data show CDR1 as DFQATT and CDR2 as SNEGSKA (reference sequence). The CDR3 nucleotides are TGCAGTGCTAGAGCAAGGGCTCAGCCCCAGCATTTT. This sequence encodes CSARARAQPQHF.

The rearrangement uses TRBV28 and TRBJ1-3; D unresolved. The length of the CDR3 is 15 residues. Deletions cut 7 bases from V and 0 bases from J, with 13 bases between. Germline assignment: CDR1 MDHEN and CDR2 SYDVKM. The CDR3 bases are TGTGCCAGCATGAGGCAGCGCGTCTCTGGAAACACCATATATTTT. This gives the protein CASMRQRVSGNTIYF.

This clonotype was detected ten times or more. The chain joins TRBV10-3 to TRBJ2-1; D remains ambiguous. Germline V gives CDR1 ENHRY, CDR2 SYGVKD. CDR3 size: 12 residues. The V end lost 2 bases, the J end lost 7 bases, and 6 bases lay between the germline ends. Written as DNA, the CDR3 is TGTGCCATCAGTGAGACAGATAATGAGCAGTTCTTC. Its translation is CAISETDNEQFF.

The chain recombines TRBV6-1 with TRBJ1-4, with 9 bases identical to TRBD1. Germline CDR1 and CDR2: MNHNS and SASEGT. V shed 6 bases, J shed 8 bases, and the junction held 13 bases outside the gene matches. The CDR3 contains 16 residues. CDR3 sequence (DNA): TGTGCCAGCAGACGATTACCGGGACAGGGTGAAGAAAAACTGTTTTTT. Its protein product is CASRRLPGQGEEKLFF.

The chain has TRBV9 and TRBJ2-2; TRBD1 agrees at 8 bases. CDR1 is SGDLS and CDR2 is YYNGEE in the germline V gene. The V and J ends lost 0 bases and 4 bases, in that order; junction bases with no gene match: 8. The CDR3 loop spans 17 amino acids. The CDR3 bases are TGTGCCAGCAGCGTAGGGTTCTTTGGACAGGGCACCGGGGAGCTGTTTTTT. It is translated as CASSVGFFGQGTGELFF.

This clonotype showed up just a few times. The rearrangement joins TRBV2 to TRBJ1-2, with D possibly being TRBD1 (5 bases). The CDR3 spans 14 residues. Germline V gene data show CDR1 as SNHLY and CDR2 as FYNNEI. Trimming took off 7 bases at V and 8 bases at J, with 20 bases between the two ends. Written as DNA, the CDR3 is TGTGCCAGCACCCGGGTAGGGGCGCGTAAAGGCTACACCTTC. Amino acid sequence: CASTRVGARKGYTF.

This clonotype has a count of ten or more. The chain is built from TRBV20-1 and TRBJ1-5; D possibly corresponds to TRBD1 (6 bases). CDR1 is DFQATT and CDR2 is SNEGSKA in the germline V gene (reference sequence). This CDR3 is built from 16 residues. The V gene lost 3 bases and the J gene lost 5 bases, with 20 bases spanning the gap. The CDR3: CSASRDTEIEHQPQHF. The CDR3, as DNA: TGCAGTGCTAGTCGGGACACAGAAATCGAACATCAGCCCCAGCATTTT.

The rearrangement uses TRBV4-1 and TRBJ1-1, with 7 bases aligning to TRBD1. The CDR3 length is 17 residues. V trimming: 1 base; J trimming: 4 bases; junction bases outside the gene matches: 12. Looked up from germline, CDR1 is MGHRA and CDR2 is YSYEKL. The CDR3 sequence is CASSQGLNRGRATEAFF. The CDR3 coding sequence is TGCGCCAGCAGCCAAGGGCTTAACAGGGGCCGAGCCACTGAAGCTTTCTTT.

The rearrangement links TRBV20-1 to TRBJ1-5; D is undetermined. The germline V gene has CDR1 DFQATT and CDR2 SNEGSKA (reference sequence). This CDR3 has 15 amino acids. The V end lost 6 bases, the J end lost 0 bases, and 15 bases lay between the germline ends. In DNA form, the CDR3 reads TGCAGTGCCGAAACACCGTCGGGTAGCAATCAGCCCCAGCATTTT. This translates into CSAETPSGSNQPQHF.

The V gene is TRBV7-6, the J gene TRBJ2-2; D gene uncertain. V was shortened by 5 bases and J by 8 bases, with 15 bases between the two germline ends. The CDR3 loop spans 14 amino acids. CDR1 is SGHVS, CDR2 FNYEAQ, per germline. The CDR3 spells CASSPDSYLGELFF. The CDR3 coding sequence is TGTGCCAGCAGCCCTGACTCCTACCTAGGGGAGCTGTTTTTT.

This clonotype occurred a few times. CDR3 nucleotide sequence: TGTGCCAGCAGCCTCGGGACCTCGGCCTATGGCTACACCTTC. Its protein is CASSLGTSAYGYTF. The chain employs TRBV5-5 and TRBJ1-2; possibly TRBD1 for D (5 bases). V was clipped by 4 bases and J by 4 bases, with 14 bases between them. The CDR3 runs to 14 residues. CDR1 is SGHKS, CDR2 YYEKEE, per germline (reference sequence).

This clonotype has a handful of counts. The chain employs TRBV20-1 and TRBJ1-5; D gene uncertain. V was pared by 0 bases and J by 8 bases, with 8 bases between. Looked up from germline, CDR1 is DFQATT and CDR2 is SNEGSKA (reference sequence). The CDR3 sequence is 12 residues long. The DNA of the CDR3 is TGCAGTGCTAGAGATGGGCCTAAGCCCCAGCATTTT. Translated: CSARDGPKPQHF.

In its sample, this clonotype was seen many times. V and J are TRBV2 and TRBJ1-2, with 9 bases aligning to TRBD1. Germline loops: CDR1 SNHLY, CDR2 FYNNEI. J gave up 0 bases and V 4 bases, and 3 bases lay outside the gene matches. This CDR3 region has 15 residues. The DNA for the CDR3 is TGTGCCAGCAGTGCGGACAGGGGCCCTAACTATGGCTACACCTTC. It encodes CASSADRGPNYGYTF.

This clonotype has only a few counts. The gene calls are TRBV12-3 or TRBV12-4 and TRBJ2-1; no firm D call. The CDR3 contains 12 residues. The ends were cut back, 9 bases at V and 4 bases at J, with 10 bases in the middle. This CDR3 is CASSRLYNEQFF. The CDR3 DNA follows: TGTGCCAGTTCCCGGCTTTACAATGAGCAGTTCTTC.

Many counts were recorded for this clonotype. J is TRBJ2-2 and V is TRBV6-1; 8 nucleotides match TRBD2. Germline V gene lookup returns CDR1 MNHNS and CDR2 SASEGT. CDR3 length: 16 residues. V gave up 7 bases and J gave up 1 base; unmatched junction bases: 8. The CDR3 spells CASTYGLAVNTGELFF. Here the CDR3 DNA reads TGTGCCAGCACCTACGGACTAGCAGTGAACACCGGGGAGCTGTTTTTT.

In this sample, this clonotype turned up many times. The V and J genes are TRBV7-3 and TRBJ2-1, with 10 bases that match TRBD2. The germline V gene has CDR1 SGHTA and CDR2 FQGTGA. With V trimmed by 0 bases and J by 8 bases, 10 bases remained unmatched. The CDR3 sequence is 17 residues long. The CDR3 DNA reads TGTGCCAGCAGCTTAACTAGCGGGGGGACCGCTAGGGATGAGCAGTTCTTC. Residues: CASSLTSGGTARDEQFF.

This clonotype was counted a few times. This rearrangement joins TRBV19 to TRBJ1-2, with 8 bases fitting TRBD1. The germline gives CDR1 LNHDA, CDR2 SQIVND (reference sequence). Germline trimming cut 8 bases from V and 3 bases from J; bases unmatched to any gene: 5. CDR3 length: 13 amino acids. The chain's CDR3 is CASRQGLDYGYTF. The CDR3 bases are TGTGCCAGTCGACAGGGGCTTGACTATGGCTACACCTTC.